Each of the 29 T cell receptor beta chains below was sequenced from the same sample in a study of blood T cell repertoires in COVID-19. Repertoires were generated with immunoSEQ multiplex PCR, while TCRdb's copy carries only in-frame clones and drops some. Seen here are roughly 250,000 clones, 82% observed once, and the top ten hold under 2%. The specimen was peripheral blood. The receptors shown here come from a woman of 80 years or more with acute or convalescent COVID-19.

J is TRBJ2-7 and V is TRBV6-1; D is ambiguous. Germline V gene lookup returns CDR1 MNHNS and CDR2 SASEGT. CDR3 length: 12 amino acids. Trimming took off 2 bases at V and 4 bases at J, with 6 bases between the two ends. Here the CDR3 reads CASSELLYEQYF. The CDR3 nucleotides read TGTGCCAGCAGTGAATTGCTATACGAGCAGTACTTC.

The CDR3, as DNA: TGTGCCAGCAGCCTACGACAGGGGGTCTATGGCTACACCTTC. Encoded protein: CASSLRQGVYGYTF. This chain uses TRBV7-2 with TRBJ1-2; the match to TRBD1 covers 9 bases. The CDR3 consists of 14 residues. CDR1 SGHTA and CDR2 FQGNSA come from the germline V gene. Germline trimming cut 5 bases from V and 4 bases from J; bases unmatched to any gene: 5.

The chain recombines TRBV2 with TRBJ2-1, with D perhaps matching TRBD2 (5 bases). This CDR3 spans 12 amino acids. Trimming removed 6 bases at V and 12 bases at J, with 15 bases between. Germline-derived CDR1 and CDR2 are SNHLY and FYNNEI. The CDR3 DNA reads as TGTGCCAGCAGGGTGATAGCCGAGGGGCAGTTCTTC. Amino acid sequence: CASRVIAEGQFF.

The DNA for the CDR3 is TGCAGTGCGCAGTATGAAAAACTGTTTTTT. This encodes CSAQYEKLFF. The chain is built from TRBV20-1 and TRBJ1-4; D is uncertain. This CDR3 is 10 amino acids long. Trimming left V 6 bases short and J 6 bases short, with 5 bases between. Germline V CDR1 and CDR2: DFQATT, SNEGSKA (reference sequence).

The CDR3 here is CASYLGLANEQYF. CDR3 nucleotide sequence: TGTGCCAGCTATTTGGGGCTAGCGAACGAGCAGTACTTC. The J gene is TRBJ2-7, the V gene TRBV2, with D possibly matching TRBD2 (6 bases). From germline, CDR1 is SNHLY and CDR2 FYNNEI. The CDR3 is made up of 13 amino acids. V shed 8 bases and J shed 5 bases, with 16 bases lying between them.

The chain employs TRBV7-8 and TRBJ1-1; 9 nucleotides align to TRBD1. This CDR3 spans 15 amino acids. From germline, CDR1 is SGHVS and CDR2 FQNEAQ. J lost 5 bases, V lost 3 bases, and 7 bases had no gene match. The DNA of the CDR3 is TGTGCCAGCAGCTTGTCGACAGGGGGGCCGACTGAAGCTTTCTTT. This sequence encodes CASSLSTGGPTEAFF.

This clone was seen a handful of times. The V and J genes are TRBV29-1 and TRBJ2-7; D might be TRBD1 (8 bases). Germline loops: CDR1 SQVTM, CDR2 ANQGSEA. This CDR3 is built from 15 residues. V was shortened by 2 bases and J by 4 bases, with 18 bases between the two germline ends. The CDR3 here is CSVETDRGGFYEQYF. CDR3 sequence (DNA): TGCAGCGTTGAAACAGACAGGGGAGGGTTTTACGAGCAGTACTTC.

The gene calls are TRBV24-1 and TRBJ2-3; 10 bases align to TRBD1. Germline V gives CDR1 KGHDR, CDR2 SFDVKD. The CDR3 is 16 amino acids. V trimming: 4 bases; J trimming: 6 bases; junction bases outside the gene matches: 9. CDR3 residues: CATSEPRQGATDTQYF. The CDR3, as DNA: TGTGCCACCAGTGAACCTCGACAGGGGGCAACCGATACGCAGTATTTT.

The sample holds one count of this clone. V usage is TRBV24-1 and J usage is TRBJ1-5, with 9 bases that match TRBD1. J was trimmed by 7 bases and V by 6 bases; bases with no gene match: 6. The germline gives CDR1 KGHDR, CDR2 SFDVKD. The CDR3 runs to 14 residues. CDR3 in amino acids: CATSKGQGRQPQHF. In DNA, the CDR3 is TGTGCCACCAGTAAAGGACAGGGGAGACAGCCCCAGCATTTT.

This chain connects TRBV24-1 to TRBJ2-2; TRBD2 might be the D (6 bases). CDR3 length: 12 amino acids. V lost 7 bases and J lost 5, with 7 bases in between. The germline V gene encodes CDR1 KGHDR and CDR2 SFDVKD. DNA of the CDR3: TGTGCCACCAGGGGACTTACCGGGGAGCTGTTTTTT. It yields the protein CATRGLTGELFF.

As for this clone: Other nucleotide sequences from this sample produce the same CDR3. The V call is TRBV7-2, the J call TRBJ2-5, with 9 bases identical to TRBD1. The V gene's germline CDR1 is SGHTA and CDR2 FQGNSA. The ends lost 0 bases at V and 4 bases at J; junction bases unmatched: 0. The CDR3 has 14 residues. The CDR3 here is CASSLAGQGETQYF. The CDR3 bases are TGTGCCAGCAGCTTAGCGGGACAGGGAGAGACCCAGTACTTC.

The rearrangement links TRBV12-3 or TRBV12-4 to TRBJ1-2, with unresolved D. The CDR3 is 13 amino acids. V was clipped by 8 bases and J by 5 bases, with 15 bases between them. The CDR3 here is CASWRGGRYGYTF. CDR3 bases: TGTGCCAGCTGGCGAGGAGGGCGGTATGGCTACACCTTC.

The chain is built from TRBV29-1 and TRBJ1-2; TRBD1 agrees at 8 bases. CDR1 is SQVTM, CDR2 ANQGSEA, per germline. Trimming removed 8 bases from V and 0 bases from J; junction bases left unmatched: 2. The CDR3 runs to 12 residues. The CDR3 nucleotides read TGCAGCACGACAGGGGCTAACTATGGCTACACCTTC. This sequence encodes CSTTGANYGYTF. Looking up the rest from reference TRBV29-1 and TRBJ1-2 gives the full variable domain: SAVISQKPSRDICQRGTSLTIQCQVDSQVTMMFWYRQQPGQSLTLIATANQGSEATYESGFVIDKFPISRPNLTFSTLTVSNMSPEDSSIYLCSTTGANYGYTFGSGTRLTVV.

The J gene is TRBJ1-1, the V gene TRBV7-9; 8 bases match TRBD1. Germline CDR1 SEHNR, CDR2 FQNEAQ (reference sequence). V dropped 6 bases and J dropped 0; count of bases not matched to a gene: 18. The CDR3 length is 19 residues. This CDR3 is CASRPPRQGPLSLNTEAFF. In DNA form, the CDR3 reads TGTGCCAGCAGACCGCCCCGACAGGGGCCACTATCTTTGAACACTGAAGCTTTCTTT. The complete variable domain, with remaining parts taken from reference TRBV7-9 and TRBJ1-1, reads DTGVSQNPRHKITKRGQNVTFRCDPISEHNRLYWYRQTLGQGPEFLTYFQNEAQLEKSRLLSDRFSAERPKGSFSTLEIQRTEQGDSAMYLCASRPPRQGPLSLNTEAFFGQGTRLTVV.

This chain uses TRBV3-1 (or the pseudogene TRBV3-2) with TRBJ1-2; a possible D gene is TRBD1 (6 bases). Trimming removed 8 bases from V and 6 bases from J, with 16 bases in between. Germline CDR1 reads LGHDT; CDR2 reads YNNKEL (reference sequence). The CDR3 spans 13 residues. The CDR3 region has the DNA TGTGCCAGCGCCTTAATTGGGGGCAATGGCTACACCTTC. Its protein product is CASALIGGNGYTF.

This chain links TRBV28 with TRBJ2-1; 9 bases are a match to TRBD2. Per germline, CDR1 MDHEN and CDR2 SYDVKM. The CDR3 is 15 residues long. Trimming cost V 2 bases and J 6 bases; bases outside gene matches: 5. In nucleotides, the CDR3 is TGTGCCAGCAGTTTAGGGCTAGCGGGGTCCAATGAGCAGTTCTTC. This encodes CASSLGLAGSNEQFF.

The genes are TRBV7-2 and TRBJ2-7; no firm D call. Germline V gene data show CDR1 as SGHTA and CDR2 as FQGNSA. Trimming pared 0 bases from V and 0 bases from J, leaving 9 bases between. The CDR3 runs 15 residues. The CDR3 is CASSLARVFSYEQYF. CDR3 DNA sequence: TGTGCCAGCAGCTTAGCACGGGTGTTCTCCTACGAGCAGTACTTC.

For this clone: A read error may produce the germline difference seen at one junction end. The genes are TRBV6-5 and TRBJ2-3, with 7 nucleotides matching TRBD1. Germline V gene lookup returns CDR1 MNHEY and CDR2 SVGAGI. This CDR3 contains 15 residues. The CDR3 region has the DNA TGTGCCAGCAGGCTCGGACAGGACAGCACAAATACGCAGTATTTT. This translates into CASRLGQDSTNTQYF.

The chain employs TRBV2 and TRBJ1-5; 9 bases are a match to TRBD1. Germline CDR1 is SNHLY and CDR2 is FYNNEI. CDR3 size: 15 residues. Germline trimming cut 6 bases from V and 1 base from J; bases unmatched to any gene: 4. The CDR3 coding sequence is TGTGCCAGCAGCGCCGGGACAGGGAGCAATCAGCCCCAGCATTTT. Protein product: CASSAGTGSNQPQHF. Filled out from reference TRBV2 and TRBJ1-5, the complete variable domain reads EPEVTQTPSHQVTQMGQEVILRCVPISNHLYFYWYRQILGQKVEFLVSFYNNEISEKSEIFDDQFSVERPDGSNFTLKIRSTKLEDSAMYFCASSAGTGSNQPQHFGDGTRLSIL.

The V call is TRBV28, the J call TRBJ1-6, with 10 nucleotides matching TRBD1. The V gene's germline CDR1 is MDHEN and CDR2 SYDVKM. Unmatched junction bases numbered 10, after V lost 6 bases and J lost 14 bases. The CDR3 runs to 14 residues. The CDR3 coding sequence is TGTGCCAGCAGGCCGGGACAGGGGATGCTGGCCCTCCACTTT. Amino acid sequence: CASRPGQGMLALHF.

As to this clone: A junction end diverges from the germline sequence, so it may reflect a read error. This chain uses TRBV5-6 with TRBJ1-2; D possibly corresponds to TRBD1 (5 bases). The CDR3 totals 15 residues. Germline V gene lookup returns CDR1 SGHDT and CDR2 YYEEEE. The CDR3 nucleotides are TGTGCCAGCAGGTTCATCGGGGGGACTAATTATGGCTACACCTTC. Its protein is CASRFIGGTNYGYTF.

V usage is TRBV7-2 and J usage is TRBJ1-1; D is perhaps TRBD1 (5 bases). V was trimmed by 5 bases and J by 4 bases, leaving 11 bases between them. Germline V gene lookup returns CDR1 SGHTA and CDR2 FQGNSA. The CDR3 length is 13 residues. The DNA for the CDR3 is TGTGCCAGCAGCATGGACATGTCCACTGAAGCTTTCTTT. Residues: CASSMDMSTEAFF. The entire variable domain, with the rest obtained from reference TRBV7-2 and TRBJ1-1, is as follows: GAGVSQSPSNKVTEKGKDVELRCDPISGHTALYWYRQSLGQGLEFLIYFQGNSAPDKSGLPSDRFSAERTGGSVSTLTIQRTQQEDSAVYLCASSMDMSTEAFFGQGTRLTVV.

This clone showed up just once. Here the CDR3 reads CASSEDSPRPQHF. The CDR3 bases are TGTGCCAGCAGTGAGGACAGCCCACGGCCCCAGCATTTT. The gene calls are TRBV12-3 or TRBV12-4 and TRBJ1-5; D perhaps matches TRBD1 (6 bases). The CDR3 totals 13 residues. With 5 bases removed from V and 9 bases from J, the gap between germline ends came to 14 bases.

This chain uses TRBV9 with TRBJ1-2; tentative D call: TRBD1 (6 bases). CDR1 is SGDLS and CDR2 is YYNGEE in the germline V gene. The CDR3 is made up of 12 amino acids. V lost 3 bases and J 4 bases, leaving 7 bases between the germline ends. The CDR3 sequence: CASSGTAYGYTF. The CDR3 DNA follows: TGTGCCAGCAGCGGGACAGCCTATGGCTACACCTTC.

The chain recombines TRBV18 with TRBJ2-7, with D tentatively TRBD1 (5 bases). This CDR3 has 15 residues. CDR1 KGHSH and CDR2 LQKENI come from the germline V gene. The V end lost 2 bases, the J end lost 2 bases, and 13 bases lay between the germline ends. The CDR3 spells CASSPGATVTYEQYF. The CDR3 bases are TGTGCCAGCTCACCAGGGGCCACCGTAACCTACGAGCAGTACTTC.

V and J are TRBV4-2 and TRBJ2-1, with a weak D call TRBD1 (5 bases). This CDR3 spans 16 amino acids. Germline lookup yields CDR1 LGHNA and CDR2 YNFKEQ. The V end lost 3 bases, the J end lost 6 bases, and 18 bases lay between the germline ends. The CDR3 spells CASSQAQGWGSNEQFF. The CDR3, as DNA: TGTGCCAGCAGCCAGGCGCAGGGATGGGGCTCCAATGAGCAGTTCTTC.

In DNA, the CDR3 is TGTGCCAGCAGCTCGACGCAGGTGGATACGCAGTATTTT. Encoded protein: CASSSTQVDTQYF. The J gene is TRBJ2-3, the V gene TRBV7-2; D unclear. CDR3 length: 13 amino acids. Germline V gives CDR1 SGHTA, CDR2 FQGNSA. The V end was cut by 4 bases, the J end by 6 bases, with 11 bases between.

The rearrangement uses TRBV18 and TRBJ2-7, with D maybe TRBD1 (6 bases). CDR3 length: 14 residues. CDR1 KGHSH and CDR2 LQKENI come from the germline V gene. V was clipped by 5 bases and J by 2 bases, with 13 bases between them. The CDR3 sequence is CASSTGTSTYEQYF. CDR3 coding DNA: TGTGCCAGCTCAACCGGGACATCCACCTACGAGCAGTACTTC.

The CDR3 DNA follows: TGTGCCAGCTCACCACCGGACCGGGGGGGCCGTGGTGGCTACACCTTC. It yields the protein CASSPPDRGGRGGYTF. J is TRBJ1-2 and V is TRBV18; TRBD1 might be the D (6 bases). This CDR3 region has 16 residues. Trimming took 0 bases from V and 7 from J, leaving 18 bases between them. Per the germline V gene, CDR1 is KGHSH and CDR2 is LQKENI.